The rows below give T cell receptor beta chains drawn from one sample of a study of vaccination and CD4 T cells after COVID-19. Each CDR3 protein gets one entry after TCRdb re-called the PCR reads with MiXCR. The table lists 20,000 to 25,000 distinct CDR3 sequences, more than 45% of them singletons. The sequenced sample was CD4+ T cells from blood, obtained before SARS-CoV-2 vaccination. The receptor set was obtained from a human donor who had recovered from COVID-19. CDR3s include the opening cysteine and the closing phenylalanine or tryptophan. A D gene is named only where the DNA matches it firmly. Only some rows state a clone size, as once, few, many or a class for expanded clones.

V gene: TRBV7-2
J gene: TRBJ2-5
D gene: -
clone size: -
CDR3 DNA: TGTGCCAGCGGGAAGCGGAGCCAAGAGACCCAGTACTTC
CDR3 protein: CASGKRSQETQYF

V gene: TRBV4-1
J gene: TRBJ2-3
D gene: -
clone size: -
CDR3 DNA: TGCGCCAGCAGCCAAGACAAGAGAACTAGCACAGATACGCAGTATTTT
CDR3 protein: CASSQDKRTSTDTQYF

V gene: TRBV7-2
J gene: TRBJ1-5
D gene: -
clone size: -
CDR3 DNA: TGTGCCAGCAGCTCATCAGGAATTAGCAATCAGCCCCAGCATTTT
CDR3 protein: CASSSSGISNQPQHF

V gene: TRBV7-2
J gene: TRBJ1-5
D gene: -
clone size: -
CDR3 DNA: TGTGCCAGCAGCTCTAGGGTCGGGCAGCCCCAGCATTTT
CDR3 protein: CASSSRVGQPQHF

V gene: TRBV4-1
J gene: TRBJ2-7
D gene: -
clone size: -
CDR3 DNA: TGCGCCAGCAGCCCGACCAAGAGGGCGTCCTACGAGCAGTACTTC
CDR3 protein: CASSPTKRASYEQYF

V gene: TRBV20-1
J gene: TRBJ1-2
D gene: -
clone size: -
CDR3 DNA: TGCAGTGCTAGTGCAGGGAGTCGTAACGATGGCTACACCTTC
CDR3 protein: CSASAGSRNDGYTF

V gene: TRBV7-8
J gene: TRBJ2-5
D gene: -
clone size: -
CDR3 DNA: TGTGCCAGCAGCTTATACGGGAAACAAGAGACCCAGTACTTC
CDR3 protein: CASSLYGKQETQYF

V gene: TRBV28
J gene: TRBJ2-5
D gene: -
clone size: -
CDR3 DNA: TGTGCCAGCAGTCTTAACAGGGAGACCCAGTACTTC
CDR3 protein: CASSLNRETQYF

V gene: TRBV27
J gene: TRBJ2-7
D gene: -
clone size: -
CDR3 DNA: TGTGCCAGCCGACCCCTCAGCGGAGCCGTCTCCTACGAGCAGTACTTC
CDR3 protein: CASRPLSGAVSYEQYF

V gene: TRBV6-2/TRBV6-3
J gene: TRBJ2-2
D gene: TRBD1
clone size: -
CDR3 DNA: TGTGCCAGCAATAGGGGGCACACCGGGGAGCTGTTTTTT
CDR3 protein: CASNRGHTGELFF

V gene: TRBV7-2
J gene: TRBJ1-2
D gene: -
clone size: few
CDR3 DNA: TGTGCCAGCAGCTTAGCGGCGGTAACTAACTATGGCTACACCTTC
CDR3 protein: CASSLAAVTNYGYTF

V gene: TRBV15
J gene: TRBJ2-7
D gene: -
clone size: -
CDR3 DNA: TGTGCCACCAGCAGAGCAGAGGGGGGAACCTACGAGCAGTACTTC
CDR3 protein: CATSRAEGGTYEQYF

V gene: TRBV21-1
J gene: TRBJ1-2
D gene: -
clone size: -
CDR3 DNA: TGTGCCAGCAGCAAAGGAGGGACAGCGTATGGCTACACCTTC
CDR3 protein: CASSKGGTAYGYTF

V gene: TRBV4-2
J gene: TRBJ2-3
D gene: -
clone size: -
CDR3 DNA: TGTGCCAGCAGCGGGGCCCACTCAGCGGGTTCCACAGATACGCAGTATTTT
CDR3 protein: CASSGAHSAGSTDTQYF

V gene: TRBV5-1
J gene: TRBJ2-5
D gene: -
clone size: -
CDR3 DNA: TGCGCCAGCAGCTCAGCCGGGAGCGCAGAGACCCAGTACTTC
CDR3 protein: CASSSAGSAETQYF

V gene: TRBV7-6
J gene: TRBJ2-3
D gene: -
clone size: -
CDR3 DNA: TGTGCCAGCAGCTTAAGTACCGGGACAACTAGCACAGATACGCAGTATTTT
CDR3 protein: CASSLSTGTTSTDTQYF

V gene: TRBV6-1
J gene: TRBJ1-1
D gene: -
clone size: -
CDR3 DNA: TGTGCCAGCAGCAGGGGGAACACTGAAGCTTTCTTT
CDR3 protein: CASSRGNTEAFF

V gene: TRBV7-2
J gene: TRBJ2-5
D gene: -
clone size: -
CDR3 DNA: TGTGCCAGCAGCTTTGGGGGTTGGAGGGAGACCCAGTACTTC
CDR3 protein: CASSFGGWRETQYF

V gene: TRBV7-8
J gene: TRBJ1-1
D gene: -
clone size: -
CDR3 DNA: TGTGCCAGCAGCTTAATTTCGGGAACTGAAGCTTTCTTT
CDR3 protein: CASSLISGTEAFF

V gene: TRBV20-1
J gene: TRBJ2-2
D gene: TRBD2
clone size: -
CDR3 DNA: TGCAGTGCTAGTTTGCTAGCGGGGGGTCTCAACACCGGGGAGCTGTTTTTT
CDR3 protein: CSASLLAGGLNTGELFF

V gene: TRBV27
J gene: TRBJ1-2
D gene: -
clone size: few
CDR3 DNA: TGTGCCAGCGGATCAACGGACGCAGCAGGTGGCTACACCTTC
CDR3 protein: CASGSTDAAGGYTF

V gene: TRBV12-3/TRBV12-4
J gene: TRBJ2-5
D gene: -
clone size: -
CDR3 DNA: TGTGCCAGCAGTTTTGGAATTGGAGAGACCCAGTACTTC
CDR3 protein: CASSFGIGETQYF

V gene: TRBV7-8
J gene: TRBJ1-5
D gene: TRBD1
clone size: few
CDR3 DNA: TGTGCCAGCAGCAAGGGTCGGACAGGCAGTCAGCCCCAGCATTTT
CDR3 protein: CASSKGRTGSQPQHF